This paragraph reports one T cell receptor (beta chain). Germline CDR1 and CDR2: SGHTA and FQGNSA. This CDR3 is built from 16 residues. J lost 8 bases, V lost 4 bases, and 9 bases had no gene match. The data stem from a study of T cells after somatic rescue of genetic block. Method: immunoSEQ multiplex PCR; TCRdb's copy keeps in-frame clones and lacks some. The sample lists approximately 110,000 clones; 85% to 95% were seen once. This receptor was taken from a woman aged 18-35 years. The chain is built from TRBV7-2 and TRBJ2-1, with 12 bases that match TRBD2. Source material: peripheral blood mononuclear cells (PBMCs). The CDR3 is CASSSRTSGGKDEQFF. As DNA, the CDR3 is TGTGCCAGCAGCTCCCGCACTAGCGGGGGGAAGGATGAGCAGTTCTTC. The complete variable domain, with remaining parts taken from reference TRBV7-2 and TRBJ2-1, reads GAGVSQSPSNKVTEKGKDVELRCDPISGHTALYWYRQSLGQGLEFLIYFQGNSAPDKSGLPSDRFSAERTGGSVSTLTIQRTQQEDSAVYLCASSSRTSGGKDEQFFGPGTRLTVL.